These 4 T cell receptor beta chains were sequenced from one sample in a study of cytomegalovirus exposure and HLA in healthy donors. A multiplex PCR was run with 60 Vbeta primers and 13 Jbeta primers. TCRdb's table, derived via immunoSEQ multiplex PCR, lists solely in-frame clones and lacks some. The sample includes about 160,000 clones, around 73% seen only once; the top ten take over 1.1%. Specimen: PBMCs. The receptors were gathered from a male donor in good health and CMV-seronegative.

This chain joins TRBV7-6 and TRBJ1-1; 10 bases map to TRBD1. Germline-derived CDR1 and CDR2 are SGHVS and FNYEAQ. The CDR3 contains 14 residues. The junction had 0 bases not matched to a gene; V was cut back by 1 base and J by 4 bases. CDR3 DNA: TGTGCCAGCAGCTTAGGACAGGGGGCCACTGAAGCTTTCTTT. It is translated as CASSLGQGATEAFF.

The chain is built from TRBV27 and TRBJ2-1, with a weak D call TRBD1 (6 bases). There are 15 residues in the CDR3. The V end lost 7 bases, the J end lost 8 bases, and 21 bases lay between the germline ends. Looked up from germline, CDR1 is MNHEY and CDR2 is SMNVEV (reference sequence). The CDR3 reads CASTFSGQRRHEQFF. DNA of the CDR3: TGTGCCAGCACCTTCTCGGGACAAAGACGTCATGAGCAGTTCTTC.

The sample holds a few counts of this clone. V usage is TRBV2 and J usage is TRBJ1-5; TRBD1 might be the D (6 bases). Trimming pared 4 bases from V and 6 bases from J, leaving 10 bases between. This CDR3 is 13 amino acids long. CDR1 and CDR2 (germline): SNHLY, FYNNEI. CDR3 DNA: TGTGCCAGCAGTGGGGGGGGCTCTCAGCCCCAGCATTTT. Translation gives CASSGGGSQPQHF.

This chain joins TRBV6-1 and TRBJ2-2; perhaps TRBD2 as D (5 bases). V gave up 7 bases and J gave up 1 base, with 10 bases separating them. Germline assignment: CDR1 MNHNS and CDR2 SASEGT. The CDR3 covers 14 residues. The CDR3 bases are TGTGCCAGCACCTCGGACTTGAACACCGGGGAGCTGTTTTTT. It translates to CASTSDLNTGELFF.